The T cell receptor beta chain described here comes from a study of blood T cells in healthy people across ages. Findings of the study overall: For the donors, CMV status was unknown and possibly confounded expanded clonotype changes.

Concerning this clonotype itself: Its antigen is unknown.

J gave up 7 bases and V 1 base, and 5 bases lay outside the gene matches. The CDR3 totals 15 residues. CDR1 is LGHNA, CDR2 YNFKEQ, per germline. Through a sample-barcoded 5' primer and a J-beta primer mix, a second PCR was run for roughly 7 to 11 cycles. The authors tagged each cDNA molecule using a template-switch adaptor with 12 random nucleotides. MiXCR, applied by TCRdb to the 5' RACE reads, yields one record per CDR3 protein. The table shows roughly 830,000 distinct CDR3 sequences, with 62% occurring only once. This clonotype originated in a man aged 30 to 39 in good health. The sequenced sample was blood. The J gene is TRBJ2-1, the V gene TRBV4-2; TRBD2 aligns across 9 bases. The CDR3 is CASSQGRGGFNEQFF. The CDR3, as DNA: TGTGCCAGCAGCCAAGGGCGGGGGGGCTTTAATGAGCAGTTCTTC.